A single sample is the source of the 26 T cell receptor beta chains below, sequenced in a study of blood T cell repertoires in COVID-19. Clones were read by immunoSEQ multiplex PCR, and TCRdb kept only the in-frame ones, dropping some. Found here are some 140,000 clones, about 83% of them singletons; the top ten hold roughly an eighth. The sequenced sample consisted of peripheral blood. The receptors come from an older woman with COVID-19, enrolled during active disease.

The chain joins TRBV19 to TRBJ2-5, with D tentatively TRBD2 (7 bases). The CDR3 is made up of 17 amino acids. In germline, CDR1 is LNHDA, CDR2 SQIVND (reference sequence). Trimming cost V 5 bases and J 5 bases, with 24 bases left between them. CDR3 nucleotide sequence: TGTGCCAGTAGTCTAAGGGGGGGCGCGGCGGACGGGGAGACCCAGTACTTC. As protein: CASSLRGGAADGETQYF.

This chain connects TRBV18 to TRBJ1-4; D is unresolved. CDR1 is KGHSH, CDR2 LQKENI, per germline. The V end was cut by 3 bases, the J end by 4 bases, with 9 bases between. CDR3 length: 14 amino acids. The CDR3 here is CASSPGSNNEKLFF. The CDR3 DNA is TGTGCCAGCTCACCCGGGTCTAATAATGAAAAACTGTTTTTT.

The V call is TRBV19, the J call TRBJ2-1; TRBD1 aligns across 7 bases. CDR1 is LNHDA, CDR2 SQIVND, per germline (reference sequence). CDR3 size: 13 residues. The junction had 5 bases not matched to a gene; V was cut back by 6 bases and J by 6 bases. The CDR3 spells CASRGTARNEQFF. The CDR3 nucleotides read TGTGCCAGTAGAGGGACAGCCCGCAATGAGCAGTTCTTC.

The chain joins TRBV9 to TRBJ1-1; possible D gene TRBD1, 5 bases. The germline CDR1 and CDR2 sequences are SGDLS and YYNGEE. The CDR3 is 15 residues long. The V end lost 0 bases, the J end lost 3 bases, and 12 bases lay between the germline ends. CDR3 coding DNA: TGTGCCAGCAGCGTAGTACCGGGGGGGGACACTGAAGCTTTCTTT. Translation: CASSVVPGGDTEAFF.

The chain carries TRBV7-9 and TRBJ1-4; 8 positions agree with TRBD1. The J segment lost 8 bases and the V segment lost 5 bases, leaving 4 bases of the junction unmatched. Germline V CDR1 and CDR2: SEHNR, FQNEAQ (reference sequence). The CDR3 is 13 residues long. The CDR3 here is CASSPTGGEKLFF. CDR3 nucleotide sequence: TGTGCCAGCAGCCCTACAGGGGGGGAAAAACTGTTTTTT.

The J gene is TRBJ2-7, the V gene TRBV5-4, with D tentatively TRBD1 (6 bases). The V end lost 2 bases, the J end lost 0 bases, and 12 bases lay between the germline ends. The CDR3 length is 15 residues. Germline V gene data show CDR1 as SGHNT and CDR2 as YYREEE (reference sequence). The DNA of the CDR3 is TGTGCCAGCAGCTTACAGGGAACCGTCTCCTACGAGCAGTACTTC. Encoded protein: CASSLQGTVSYEQYF.

This clone occurred once. V and J are TRBV12-5 and TRBJ2-1; maybe TRBD1 (6 bases). CDR3 length: 17 amino acids. CDR1 is LGHNT and CDR2 is FRNRAP in the germline V gene. Trimming removed 0 bases from V and 4 bases from J, with 16 bases in between. CDR3 coding DNA: TGTGCTAGTGGTTTGGTTCTGGGGGCTCCCCCATACAATGAGCAGTTCTTC. Translation: CASGLVLGAPPYNEQFF.

The gene calls are TRBV19 and TRBJ1-4, with D hard to call. Germline CDR1 and CDR2: LNHDA and SQIVND (reference sequence). V lost 1 base, J lost 0 bases, and 15 bases lay in between. CDR3 length equals 18 residues. The CDR3 DNA reads as TGTGCCAGTAGTATAGGAGCAGGAGGAGGTGCAACTAATGAAAAACTGTTTTTT. This sequence encodes CASSIGAGGGATNEKLFF. The variable domain in full, with the rest retrieved from reference TRBV19 and TRBJ1-4, is DGGITQSPKYLFRKEGQNVTLSCEQNLNHDAMYWYRQDPGQGLRLIYYSQIVNDFQKGDIAEGYSVSREKKESFPLTVTSAQKNPTAFYLCASSIGAGGGATNEKLFFGSGTQLSVL.

J is TRBJ1-4 and V is TRBV3-1 (or the pseudogene TRBV3-2); D is uncertain. Germline CDR1 reads LGHDT; CDR2 reads YNNKEL (reference sequence). V lost 2 bases to trimming and J lost 5 bases, with 12 bases between them. The CDR3 runs 15 residues. The DNA of the CDR3 is TGTGCCAGCAGCCAATTCTCACACAAAAATGAAAAACTGTTTTTT. This gives the protein CASSQFSHKNEKLFF.

The gene calls are TRBV30 and TRBJ1-1; D is unclear. CDR1 is GTSNPN, CDR2 SVGIG, per germline (reference sequence). Deletions cut 0 bases from V and 3 bases from J, with 11 bases between. The CDR3 is 14 amino acids. CDR3 sequence reads: CAWSVPRGYTEAFF. CDR3 nucleotide sequence: TGTGCCTGGAGTGTACCCAGAGGGTACACTGAAGCTTTCTTT.

The rearrangement uses TRBV19 and TRBJ2-2, with TRBD2 as a possible D gene (6 bases). Germline loops: CDR1 LNHDA, CDR2 SQIVND (reference sequence). The CDR3 has 17 residues. Trimming took 4 bases from V and 1 from J, leaving 16 bases between them. CDR3 nucleotides: TGTGCCAGTAGTACCGCCGGAGGGGCGATGAACACCGGGGAGCTGTTTTTT. Protein: CASSTAGGAMNTGELFF.

The V and J genes are TRBV2 and TRBJ2-7, with D tentatively TRBD2 (6 bases). The CDR3 has 12 amino acids. Trimming cost V 6 bases and J 5 bases, with 11 bases left between them. From germline, CDR1 is SNHLY and CDR2 FYNNEI. The CDR3 coding sequence is TGTGCCAGCAGGACTAGTGTGCACGAGCAGTACTTC. This translates into CASRTSVHEQYF.

This chain links TRBV6-5 with TRBJ1-5, with a weak D call TRBD1 (5 bases). CDR1 and CDR2 (germline): MNHEY, SVGAGI. V shed 2 bases and J shed 5 bases, with 16 bases lying between them. This CDR3 has 16 residues. The DNA for the CDR3 is TGTGCCAGCAGTTACCTTCAGGGACGGGGGGATCAGCCCCAGCATTTT. The encoded protein is CASSYLQGRGDQPQHF.

This sequence joins TRBV4-1 and TRBJ1-4; D possibly corresponds to TRBD1 (5 bases). The CDR3 is 17 residues long. V lost 1 base to trimming and J lost 4 bases, with 16 bases between them. CDR1 and CDR2 (germline): MGHRA, YSYEKL. The CDR3, as DNA: TGCGCCAGCAGCCAAGGGGAATGGGCGGGGGTTAATGAAAAACTGTTTTTT. Its translation is CASSQGEWAGVNEKLFF.

In DNA form, the CDR3 reads TGCGCCAGCAGCTCCGGACAGGTCAGGGGTGAGCAGTTCTTC. Its translation is CASSSGQVRGEQFF. The chain couples TRBV5-1 to TRBJ2-1; 7 bases are a match to TRBD1. The CDR3 length is 14 residues. The V and J ends lost 3 bases and 9 bases, in that order; junction bases with no gene match: 9. Germline loops: CDR1 SGHRS, CDR2 YFSETQ.

This rearrangement joins TRBV6-5 to TRBJ2-1; TRBD1 aligns across 12 bases. V lost 7 bases, J lost 3 bases, and 4 bases stayed unmatched. CDR3 size: 15 residues. Germline CDR1 and CDR2: MNHEY and SVGAGI. In DNA form, the CDR3 reads TGTGCCAGCATTGGGACAGGGGGCTTCTACAATGAGCAGTTCTTC. Amino acid sequence: CASIGTGGFYNEQFF.

The rearrangement uses TRBV5-4 and TRBJ1-1, with D unclear. The V and J ends lost 0 bases and 1 base respectively, with 7 bases between them. There are 14 residues in the CDR3. The V gene's germline CDR1 is SGHNT and CDR2 YYREEE (reference sequence). In nucleotides, the CDR3 is TGTGCCAGCAGCTTGGTACACAAGAACACTGAAGCTTTCTTT. Encoded protein: CASSLVHKNTEAFF.

The chain recombines TRBV6-5 with TRBJ2-7, with 7 bases fitting TRBD2. V shed 4 bases and J 2 bases; nucleotides not matched to a gene: 5. The length of the CDR3 is 14 residues. Looked up from germline, CDR1 is MNHEY and CDR2 is SVGAGI. CDR3 sequence: CASSSPLAAYEQYF. As DNA, the CDR3 is TGTGCCAGCAGTTCACCTCTAGCGGCCTACGAGCAGTACTTC.

This clone was counted once. This chain connects TRBV19 to TRBJ1-2; possible D gene TRBD1, 5 bases. The CDR3 runs to 13 residues. The V gene's germline CDR1 is LNHDA and CDR2 SQIVND (reference sequence). V shed 6 bases and J shed 4 bases, with 12 bases lying between them. Written as DNA, the CDR3 is TGTGCCAGTAGAGGGGCGGTGCCCTATGGCTACACCTTC. Protein sequence: CASRGAVPYGYTF.

The rearrangement joins TRBV27 to TRBJ1-3, with a weak D call TRBD1 (5 bases). The CDR3 spans 14 residues. Looked up from germline, CDR1 is MNHEY and CDR2 is SMNVEV (reference sequence). The ends were cut back, 3 bases at V and 4 bases at J, with 10 bases in the middle. CDR3: CASSFGGQGNTIYF. In DNA, the CDR3 is TGTGCCAGCAGTTTCGGTGGACAAGGAAACACCATATATTTT.

V gene TRBV5-1 combines with J gene TRBJ1-2; D ambiguous. The CDR3 loop spans 15 amino acids. Germline lookup yields CDR1 SGHRS and CDR2 YFSETQ. Trimming removed 0 bases at V and 2 bases at J, with 11 bases between. The CDR3 nucleotides are TGCGCCAGCAGCTTGGACAGCTTTTCAAACTATGGCTACACCTTC. This codes for CASSLDSFSNYGYTF.

This chain joins TRBV2 and TRBJ1-2, with D tentatively TRBD1 (5 bases). The germline V gene encodes CDR1 SNHLY and CDR2 FYNNEI. The CDR3 contains 14 residues. The V and J ends lost 2 bases and 5 bases respectively, with 12 bases between them. The CDR3 DNA reads TGTGCCAGCAGTGAATCCCGGGGGTCATATGGCTACACCTTC. It codes for CASSESRGSYGYTF.

V is TRBV11-2 and J is TRBJ2-7; TRBD2 aligns across 8 bases. V gave up 0 bases and J gave up 1 base; unmatched junction bases: 2. Germline V lookup: CDR1 SGHAT, CDR2 FQNNGV. The CDR3 has 15 amino acids. This chain's CDR3 is CASSLDTSGSYEQYF. Written as DNA, the CDR3 is TGTGCCAGCAGCTTAGATACTAGCGGATCCTACGAGCAGTACTTC.

The chain combines TRBV6-5 with TRBJ2-7; 7 nucleotides match TRBD1. V was pared by 9 bases and J by 0 bases, with 2 bases of the junction left unmatched. CDR1 MNHEY and CDR2 SVGAGI come from the germline V gene. The CDR3 has 12 residues. The CDR3: CASRQGSYEQYV. The CDR3 DNA sequence: TGTGCCAGTAGACAGGGCTCCTACGAGCAGTACGTC.

The chain recombines TRBV6-5 with TRBJ2-1; 10 nucleotides match TRBD2. CDR1 is MNHEY and CDR2 is SVGAGI in the germline V gene. The junction had 12 bases not matched to a gene; V was cut back by 8 bases and J by 8 bases. The CDR3 is 15 residues long. In nucleotides, the CDR3 is TGTGCCAGCTTCCCAGCGGGAGGGCCCAGCGATGAGCAGTTCTTC. Its translation: CASFPAGGPSDEQFF.

CDR3 DNA: TGTGCCAGCAGCTTCTTGGGTAGCGGGATCATAGAGACCCAGTACTTC. Protein sequence: CASSFLGSGIIETQYF. The chain carries TRBV27 and TRBJ2-5; 8 bases agree with TRBD2. Germline V CDR1 and CDR2: MNHEY, SMNVEV (reference sequence). The V and J ends lost 6 bases and 4 bases, in that order; junction bases with no gene match: 13. CDR3 length: 16 amino acids.